This is a list of T cell receptor beta chains from one sample in a study of CD8+CD57+ T cells in acquired aplastic anemia. TCRdb processed the reads anew with MiXCR; each CDR3 protein has one entry. The table has 150,000 to 200,000 distinct CDR3 sequences, around 50% seen once; the top ten hold 1.1%. Sequenced material: sorted CD4+, CD8+, or CD8+CD57+ T cells (not recorded which) from PBMCs. The origin of the receptors is a human donor with aplastic anemia. Each CDR3 is given with its conserved first and last residue. The D gene is left open where the match is weak. The listing skips clone size in some rows; elsewhere it reads once, few, many or a size class.

TRBV15,TRBD2,NA,TRBJ2-7,TGTGCCACCAGCAGAGATCGGGGGGGTAGCTACGAGCAGTACTTC,CATSRDRGGSYEQYF
TRBV12-5,TRBD1,many,TRBJ1-2,TGTGCTAGTGGTGGGACAGGGGTCGATGGCTACACCTTC,CASGGTGVDGYTF
TRBV19,TRBD1,NA,TRBJ2-7,TGTGCCAGCCAGGAGGGGCAGGGGGCTTCATACGAGCAGTACTTC,CASQEGQGASYEQYF
TRBV12-3/TRBV12-4,NA,many,TRBJ2-1,TGTGCCAGCAGTCCCACAGGGAGCTCCTACAATGAGCAGTTCTTC,CASSPTGSSYNEQFF
TRBV24-1,TRBD2,NA,TRBJ2-1,TGTGCCACCAGTGACGACGGGAGGGCTCGTGAGCAGTTCTTC,CATSDDGRAREQFF
TRBV29-1,NA,NA,TRBJ2-1,TGCAGCGTCGGGGGCCTATACAATGAGCAGTTCTTC,CSVGGLYNEQFF
TRBV7-6,NA,NA,TRBJ2-1,TGTGCTAGCAGCTTAGCGCGTCTTGGACCGGGGCAGGACTACAATGAGCAGTTCTTC,CASSLARLGPGQDYNEQFF
TRBV2,NA,few,TRBJ1-2,TGTGCCAGCAGTGAAAGCGGGATATATGGCTACACCTTC,CASSESGIYGYTF
TRBV19,NA,NA,TRBJ2-3,TGTGCCAGCAGCCGGGACTTAACAGATACGCAGTATTTT,CASSRDLTDTQYF
TRBV5-8,TRBD2,once,TRBJ2-5,TGTGCCAGCAGCTTCGGACCGGGAGGACAAGAGACCCAGTACTTC,CASSFGPGGQETQYF
TRBV20-1,TRBD1,many,TRBJ2-3,TGCAGTGCTAGAGATCGGAGGAAGGGGGCTGGGGATACGCAGTATTTT,CSARDRRKGAGDTQYF
TRBV12-3/TRBV12-4,TRBD1,many,TRBJ1-5,TGTGCCAGCAGTTTAGGGGGACAGAACAATCAGCCCCAGCATTTT,CASSLGGQNNQPQHF
TRBV27,TRBD1,few,TRBJ1-3,TGTGCCAGCAGTTTCGGGCCTCCGGGACAGGGTTCTGGAAACACCATATATTTT,CASSFGPPGQGSGNTIYF
TRBV11-1,NA,NA,TRBJ1-4,TGTGCCAGCAGCTTAGCCCTTACTAAGAAGGGAACTAATGAAAAACTGTTTTTT,CASSLALTKKGTNEKLFF
TRBV4-2,NA,NA,TRBJ2-7,TGTGCCAGCAGCCAAGAAACGGGCTACGAGCAGTACTTC,CASSQETGYEQYF
TRBV5-1,NA,NA,TRBJ2-1,TGCGCCAGCAGCCCAAGTCGAGGGGGCTCCTACAATGAGCAGTTCTTC,CASSPSRGGSYNEQFF
TRBV29-1,TRBD1,NA,TRBJ1-2,TGCAGCGCTGTTGCGCAGGGGGCCGACTATGGCTACACCTTC,CSAVAQGADYGYTF
TRBV7-2,NA,few,TRBJ2-7,TGTGCCAGCAGCCCTAAAACGTCCTACGAGCAGTACTTC,CASSPKTSYEQYF
TRBV10-3,NA,NA,TRBJ2-1,TGTGCCATCAGTGAGGGAGGGGCCCCGTACAATGAGCAGTTCTTC,CAISEGGAPYNEQFF
TRBV29-1,NA,few,TRBJ1-5,TGCAGCGTTGAAGAAGGTCAGGGCCAGCCCCAGCATTTT,CSVEEGQGQPQHF
TRBV12-5,TRBD2,few,TRBJ2-1,TGTGCTAGTGGTTTACCCATAGGACTAGCGGGGGGTAATGAGCAGTTCTTC,CASGLPIGLAGGNEQFF
TRBV20-1,NA,NA,TRBJ2-5,TGCAGTGCTAGGAAATGGGGGGCGATGGAGACCCAGTACTTC,CSARKWGAMETQYF
TRBV29-1,TRBD1,NA,TRBJ2-7,TGCAGCTTGTCCGACACCCCGGGACAGCCTTACGAGCAGTACTTC,CSLSDTPGQPYEQYF
TRBV2,NA,NA,TRBJ1-4,TGTGCCAGAGAGAAAGAAAAACTGTTTTTT,CAREKEKLFF
TRBV19,NA,once,TRBJ2-1,TGTGCCAGTAGTTCTTTCGATGGATACAATGAGCAGTTCTTC,CASSSFDGYNEQFF
TRBV12-3/TRBV12-4,NA,many,TRBJ1-2,TGTGCCAGCACCTCGATTGACAGCGACTATGGCTACACCTTC,CASTSIDSDYGYTF
TRBV9,NA,many,TRBJ2-2,TGTGCCAGCAGCGCCCTATTGGGACACGAGAACACCGGGGAGCTGTTTTTT,CASSALLGHENTGELFF
TRBV15,NA,NA,TRBJ2-7,TGTGCCACCAGCAGTTCTCTCGGGAGTTCCTACGAGCAGTACTTC,CATSSSLGSSYEQYF
TRBV11-2,NA,few,TRBJ2-2,TGTGCCAGCAGCTTAGATACAGGAGCATTGGACACCGGGGAGCTGTTTTTT,CASSLDTGALDTGELFF
TRBV2,NA,NA,TRBJ1-6,TGCGCCAGCAGTGCCCACGTTTCACCCCTCCACTTT,CASSAHVSPLHF
TRBV5-1,TRBD1,many,TRBJ1-4,TGCGCCAGCAGCGCACTCAGGGGGCCTAATGAAAAACTGTTTTTT,CASSALRGPNEKLFF
TRBV2,NA,few,TRBJ1-6,TGTGCCAGTGGGGAGGAATCACCCCTCCACTTT,CASGEESPLHF
TRBV12-3/TRBV12-4,NA,many,TRBJ2-5,TGTGCCAGCAGTACCCGGGGTGCCCTCCAAGAGACCCAGTACTTC,CASSTRGALQETQYF
TRBV12-3/TRBV12-4,TRBD2,many,TRBJ2-1,TGTGCCAGCAGTTTCTCAGCGGGGGGGCCCTACAATGAGCAGTTCTTC,CASSFSAGGPYNEQFF
TRBV9,NA,NA,TRBJ1-2,TGTGCCAGCAGCGTAGGAGGGGGGAACTATGGCTACACCTTC,CASSVGGGNYGYTF
TRBV7-2,NA,NA,TRBJ1-6,TGTGCCAGCAGCACTTCACGGTCACCCCTCCACTTT,CASSTSRSPLHF
TRBV5-4,TRBD2,many,TRBJ2-7,TGTGCCAGCAGCTTGGACGGGGTAGCGGGCTACTTC,CASSLDGVAGYF
TRBV2,TRBD2,NA,TRBJ2-1,TGTGCCAGCAGTCGTACTAGCGGGGGTCATGAGCAGTTCTTC,CASSRTSGGHEQFF
TRBV19,TRBD1,many,TRBJ2-1,TGTGCCAGTAGTATACTTTCCGGACAGGTAAACAATGAGCAGTTCTTC,CASSILSGQVNNEQFF
TRBV11-2,NA,many,TRBJ2-5,TGTGCCAGCAGCTTAGATTTCAAAGAGACCCAGTACTTC,CASSLDFKETQYF
TRBV20-1,TRBD2,NA,TRBJ2-7,TGCAGTGCTAGCGGGGGGGAATCCTACGAGCAGTACTTC,CSASGGESYEQYF
TRBV15,NA,many,TRBJ2-3,TGTGCCACCAGCCGCACAGGGGATACGCAGTATTTT,CATSRTGDTQYF
TRBV2,TRBD1,many,TRBJ1-2,TGTGCCAGCAGTCCCAGACAGGGGAGAAGCTATGGCTACACCTTC,CASSPRQGRSYGYTF
TRBV7-9,NA,few,TRBJ2-2,TGTGCCAGCAGCTCAGGACACACCGGGGAGCTGTTTTTT,CASSSGHTGELFF
TRBV29-1,NA,NA,TRBJ2-5,TGCAGCGTTGGGTGGATCGGGCGAGAGACCCAGTACTTC,CSVGWIGRETQYF
TRBV7-2,TRBD1,NA,TRBJ1-1,TGTGCCAGCAGATTTGACAGGGTGAGCACTGAAGCTTTCTTT,CASRFDRVSTEAFF
TRBV20-1,NA,many,TRBJ1-5,TGCAGTGCTAGAGTTGGCAGGTCGGGCAATCAGCCCCAGCATTTT,CSARVGRSGNQPQHF
TRBV7-9,NA,NA,TRBJ1-1,TGTGCCAGCGGCGGTTCGATGAACACTGAAGCTTTCTTT,CASGGSMNTEAFF
TRBV4-3,NA,NA,TRBJ1-4,TGCGCCAGCAGCCGGAACGAGGGACGGGGGGGTGAAAAACTGCTTTTT,CASSRNEGRGGEKLLF
TRBV3-1,NA,many,TRBJ1-6,TGTGCCAGCAGCCAATCGCACCCAGGCAGCTCCTATAATTCACCCCTCCACTTT,CASSQSHPGSSYNSPLHF
TRBV28,TRBD1,NA,TRBJ1-2,TGTGCCAGCAGTTCCGGGACAGAACGTGTGGCCTATGGCTACACCTTC,CASSSGTERVAYGYTF
TRBV29-1,NA,NA,TRBJ2-6,TGCAGCGCAGTAGGGGACTCTGGGGCCAACGTCCTGACTTTC,CSAVGDSGANVLTF
TRBV25-1,NA,NA,TRBJ2-2,TGTGCCAGCAGTGACCCAGGGCCGGAGAGAATCGCCGGGGAGCTGTTTTTT,CASSDPGPERIAGELFF
TRBV10-3,TRBD1,NA,TRBJ2-7,TGTGCCATCAGGGGGACAGGAAGCGACGGGCAGTACTTC,CAIRGTGSDGQYF
TRBV24-1,TRBD2,many,TRBJ2-1,TGTGCCACCAGTGACCCGAGCGGGGGCTCCTACAATGAGCAGTTCTTC,CATSDPSGGSYNEQFF
TRBV20-1,TRBD1,NA,TRBJ2-3,TGCAGTGCTAGAAGGGGACAGGGAGATACGCAGTATTTT,CSARRGQGDTQYF
TRBV19,TRBD1,many,TRBJ1-2,TGTGCCAGTAGTGGGGACAGGCTCTCTAACTATGGCTACACCTTC,CASSGDRLSNYGYTF
TRBV5-6,NA,NA,TRBJ1-2,TGTGCCAGCAGCCCCGGTGGGAGTGGGGGCTACACCTTC,CASSPGGSGGYTF
TRBV13,NA,NA,TRBJ1-5,TGTGCCAGCAGCTCGTCCCCCTGGGGCAATCAGCCCCAGCATTTT,CASSSSPWGNQPQHF